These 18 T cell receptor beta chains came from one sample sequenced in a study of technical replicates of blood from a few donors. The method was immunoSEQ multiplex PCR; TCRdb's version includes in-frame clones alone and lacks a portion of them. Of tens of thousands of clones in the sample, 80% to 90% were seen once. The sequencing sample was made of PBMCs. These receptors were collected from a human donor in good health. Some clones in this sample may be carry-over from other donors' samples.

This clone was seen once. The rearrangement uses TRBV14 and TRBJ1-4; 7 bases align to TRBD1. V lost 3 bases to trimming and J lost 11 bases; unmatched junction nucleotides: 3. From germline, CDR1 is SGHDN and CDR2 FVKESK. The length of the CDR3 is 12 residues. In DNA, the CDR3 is TGTGCCAGCAGCCAGCAGGGGGTGAAACTGTTTTTT. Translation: CASSQQGVKLFF.

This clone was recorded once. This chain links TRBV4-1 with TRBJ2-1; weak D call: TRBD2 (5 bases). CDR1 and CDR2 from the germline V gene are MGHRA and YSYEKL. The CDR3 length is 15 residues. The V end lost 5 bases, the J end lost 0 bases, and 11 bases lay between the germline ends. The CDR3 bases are TGCGCCAGCAGCTACCGGGGTAGCTCCTACAATGAGCAGTTCTTC. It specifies CASSYRGSSYNEQFF.

CDR3 DNA sequence: TGTGCCACCAGCAGATCCCTGGTTGAGAATGGCTACACCTTC. Its protein is CATSRSLVENGYTF. The rearrangement links TRBV15 to TRBJ1-2; D gene unclear. V lost 2 bases and J 6 bases, leaving 13 bases between the germline ends. The CDR3 has 14 amino acids. Germline CDR1 is LNHNV and CDR2 is YYDKDF (reference sequence). The whole variable domain, remainder taken from reference TRBV15 and TRBJ1-2, is DAMVIQNPRYQVTQFGKPVTLSCSQTLNHNVMYWYQQKSSQAPKLLFHYYDKDFNNEADTPDNFQSRRPNTSFCFLDIRSPGLGDTAMYLCATSRSLVENGYTFGSGTRLTVV.

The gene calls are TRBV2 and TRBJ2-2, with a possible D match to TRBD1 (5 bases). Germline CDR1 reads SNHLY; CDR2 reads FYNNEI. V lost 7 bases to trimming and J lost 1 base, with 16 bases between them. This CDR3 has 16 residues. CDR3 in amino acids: CASTTRTPKNTGELFF. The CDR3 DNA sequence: TGTGCCAGCACCACTCGGACACCGAAGAACACCGGGGAGCTGTTTTTT.

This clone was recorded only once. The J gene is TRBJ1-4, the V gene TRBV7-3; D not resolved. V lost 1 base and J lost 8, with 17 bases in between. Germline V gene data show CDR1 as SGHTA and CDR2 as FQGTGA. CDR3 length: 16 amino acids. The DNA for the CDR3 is TGTGCCAGCAGCTTAATATGGGGAGAGGCGGGAGAAAAACTGTTTTTT. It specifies CASSLIWGEAGEKLFF.

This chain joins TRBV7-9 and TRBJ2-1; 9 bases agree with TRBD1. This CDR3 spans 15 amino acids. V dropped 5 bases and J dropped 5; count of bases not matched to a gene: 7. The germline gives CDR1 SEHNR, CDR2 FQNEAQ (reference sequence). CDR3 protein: CASSRRTGVDNEQFF. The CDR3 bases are TGTGCCAGCAGCCGACGGACAGGGGTCGACAATGAGCAGTTCTTC. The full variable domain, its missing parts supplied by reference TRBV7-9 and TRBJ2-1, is DTGVSQNPRHKITKRGQNVTFRCDPISEHNRLYWYRQTLGQGPEFLTYFQNEAQLEKSRLLSDRFSAERPKGSFSTLEIQRTEQGDSAMYLCASSRRTGVDNEQFFGPGTRLTVL.

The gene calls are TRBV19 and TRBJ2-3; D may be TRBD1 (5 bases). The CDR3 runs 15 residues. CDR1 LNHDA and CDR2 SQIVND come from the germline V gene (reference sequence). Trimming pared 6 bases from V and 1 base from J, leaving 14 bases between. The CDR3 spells CASRYGHTGTDTQYF. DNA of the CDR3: TGTGCCAGTAGATACGGACACACCGGCACAGATACGCAGTATTTT.

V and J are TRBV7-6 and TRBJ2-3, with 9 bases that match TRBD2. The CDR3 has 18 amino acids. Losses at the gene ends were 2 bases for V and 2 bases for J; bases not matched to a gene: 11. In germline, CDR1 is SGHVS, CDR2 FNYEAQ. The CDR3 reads CASSLWSGSGRDTDTQYF. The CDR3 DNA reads TGTGCCAGCAGCTTATGGTCAGGTAGCGGGAGAGACACAGATACGCAGTATTTT.

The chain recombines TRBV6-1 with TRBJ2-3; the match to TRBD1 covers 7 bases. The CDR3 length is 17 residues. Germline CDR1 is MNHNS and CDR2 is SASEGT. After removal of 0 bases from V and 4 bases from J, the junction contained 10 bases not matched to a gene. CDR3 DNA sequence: TGTGCCAGCAGTGAAGCTCGCGGTGACAGGGCATCAGATACGCAGTATTTT. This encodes CASSEARGDRASDTQYF.

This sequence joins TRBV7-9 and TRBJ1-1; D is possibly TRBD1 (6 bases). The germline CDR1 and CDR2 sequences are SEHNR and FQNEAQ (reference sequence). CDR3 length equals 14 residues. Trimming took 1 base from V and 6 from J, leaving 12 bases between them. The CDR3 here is CASSLGPGQSEAFF. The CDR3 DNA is TGTGCCAGCAGCTTAGGGCCCGGACAGTCTGAAGCTTTCTTT.

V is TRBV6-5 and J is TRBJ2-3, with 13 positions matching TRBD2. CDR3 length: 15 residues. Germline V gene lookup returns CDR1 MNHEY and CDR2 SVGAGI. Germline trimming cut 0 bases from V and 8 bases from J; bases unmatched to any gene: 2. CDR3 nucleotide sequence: TGTGCCAGCAGTTACTCGGGACTAGCGGGATCTACGCAGTATTTT. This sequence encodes CASSYSGLAGSTQYF.

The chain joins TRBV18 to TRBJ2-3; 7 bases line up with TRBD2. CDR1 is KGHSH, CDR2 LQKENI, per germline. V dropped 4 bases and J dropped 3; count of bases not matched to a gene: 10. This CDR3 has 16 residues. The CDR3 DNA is TGTGCCAGCTCACTGGGACGGGGGGTCAAAACAGATACGCAGTATTTT. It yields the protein CASSLGRGVKTDTQYF. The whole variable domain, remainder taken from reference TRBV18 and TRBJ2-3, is NAGVMQNPRHLVRRRGQEARLRCSPMKGHSHVYWYRQLPEEGLKFMVYLQKENIIDESGMPKERFSAEFPKEGPSILRIQQVVRGDSAAYFCASSLGRGVKTDTQYFGPGTRLTVL.

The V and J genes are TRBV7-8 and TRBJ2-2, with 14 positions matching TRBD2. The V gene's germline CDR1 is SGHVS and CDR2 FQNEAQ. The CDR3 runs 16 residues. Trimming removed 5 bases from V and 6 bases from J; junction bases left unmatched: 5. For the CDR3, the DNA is TGTGCCAGCAGCCCCGGGACTAGCGGGAGAGCCGGGGAGCTGTTTTTT. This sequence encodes CASSPGTSGRAGELFF.

CDR3 region: CASTSSRDLNFEQYF. CDR3 coding DNA: TGTGCCAGCACCTCCTCCCGGGACTTAAATTTCGAGCAGTACTTC. V is TRBV7-9 and J is TRBJ2-7, with a tentative D call TRBD2 (6 bases). This CDR3 is built from 15 residues. Trimming took 7 bases from V and 6 from J, leaving 22 bases between them. Germline V gene data show CDR1 as SEHNR and CDR2 as FQNEAQ (reference sequence).

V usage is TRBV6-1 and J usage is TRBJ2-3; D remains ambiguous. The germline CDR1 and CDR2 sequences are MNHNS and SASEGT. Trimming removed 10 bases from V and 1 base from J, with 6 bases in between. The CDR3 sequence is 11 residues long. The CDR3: CAIPGTDTQYF. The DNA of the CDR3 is TGTGCCATCCCAGGCACAGATACGCAGTATTTT.

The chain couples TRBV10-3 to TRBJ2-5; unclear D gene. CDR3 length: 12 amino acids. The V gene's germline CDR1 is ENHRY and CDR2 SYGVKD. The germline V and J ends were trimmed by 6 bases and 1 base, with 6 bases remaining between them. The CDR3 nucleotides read TGTGCCATCAGCCCTTCCCAAGAGACCCAGTACTTC. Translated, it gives CAISPSQETQYF.

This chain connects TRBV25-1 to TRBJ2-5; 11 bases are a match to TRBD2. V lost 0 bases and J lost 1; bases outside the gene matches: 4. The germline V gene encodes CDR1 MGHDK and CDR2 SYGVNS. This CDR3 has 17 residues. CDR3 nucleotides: TGTGCCAGCAGTGAATATAAGCTAGCGGGAGGCCAAGAGACCCAGTACTTC. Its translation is CASSEYKLAGGQETQYF.

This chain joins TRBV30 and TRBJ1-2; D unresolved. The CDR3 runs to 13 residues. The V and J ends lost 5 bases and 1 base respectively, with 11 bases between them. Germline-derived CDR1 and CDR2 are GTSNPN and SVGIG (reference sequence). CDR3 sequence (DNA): TGTGCCTGGGTCCCCGGGAATAACTATGGCTACACCTTC. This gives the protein CAWVPGNNYGYTF.